One and the same sample provided the 22 T cell receptor beta chains below, sequenced in a study of CD8 T cells in Susac syndrome. Reverse transcription of about 0.45 to 1 ug RNA was carried out with random hexamers. TCRdb reprocessed the immunoSEQ multiplex PCR reads via MiXCR and lists one record per CDR3 protein. Seen here are 80,000 or so distinct CDR3 sequences, under 95% observed once, and the top ten hold around 0.57%. The sequencing sample was made of CD4+ T cells from PBMCs. Receptors originate from a human donor with Susac syndrome.

The chain recombines TRBV5-4 with TRBJ2-5; D uncertain. CDR3 length: 13 residues. Trimming cost V 1 base and J 5 bases, with 9 bases left between them. The germline gives CDR1 SGHNT, CDR2 YYREEE (reference sequence). CDR3 sequence: CASSLLVGETQYF. The CDR3 nucleotides read TGTGCCAGCAGCTTGCTAGTGGGGGAGACCCAGTACTTC.

This rearrangement joins TRBV3-1 to TRBJ2-3, with 8 bases that match TRBD2. J gave up 2 bases and V 1 base, and 2 bases lay outside the gene matches. CDR3 length equals 15 residues. Germline CDR1 is LGHDT and CDR2 is YNNKEL (reference sequence). CDR3 residues: CASSQAGGFTDTQYF. CDR3 in DNA: TGTGCCAGCAGCCAAGCGGGGGGGTTCACAGATACGCAGTATTTT.

Of note for this clonotype: The conserved final phenylalanine or tryptophan is absent from the CDR3, which likely points to a read error. The chain has TRBV4-3 and TRBJ2-5; 9 nucleotides match TRBD1. This CDR3 spans 16 amino acids. Trimming took 1 base from V and 2 from J; bases not matched to a gene: 5. The germline gives CDR1 LGHNA, CDR2 YSLEER. This chain's CDR3 is CASSQGVGQGQETQYL. The CDR3 DNA reads as TGCGCCAGCAGCCAAGGGGTGGGACAGGGACAAGAGACCCAGTACCTC.

The chain has TRBV7-2 and TRBJ1-1; D unclear. Trimming left V 3 bases short and J 1 base short, with 9 bases between. CDR3 length: 14 residues. Looked up from germline, CDR1 is SGHTA and CDR2 is FQGNSA. CDR3 sequence (DNA): TGTGCCAGCAGCTTTTTATACGGGAACACTGAAGCTTTCTTT. This translates into CASSFLYGNTEAFF. Variable domain in full (rest from reference TRBV7-2 and TRBJ1-1): GAGVSQSPSNKVTEKGKDVELRCDPISGHTALYWYRQSLGQGLEFLIYFQGNSAPDKSGLPSDRFSAERTGGSVSTLTIQRTQQEDSAVYLCASSFLYGNTEAFFGQGTRLTVV.

The rearrangement joins TRBV7-2 to TRBJ1-5; D ambiguous. Germline CDR1 is SGHTA and CDR2 is FQGNSA. The length of the CDR3 is 12 residues. Trimming removed 8 bases at V and 3 bases at J, with 8 bases between. CDR3 in amino acids: CASGVNNQPQHF. The DNA of the CDR3 is TGTGCCAGCGGGGTAAACAATCAGCCCCAGCATTTT.

The V and J genes are TRBV20-1 and TRBJ1-2, with TRBD1 matching 9 bases. The V gene's germline CDR1 is DFQATT and CDR2 SNEGSKA (reference sequence). There are 14 residues in the CDR3. After removal of 3 bases from V and 5 bases from J, the junction contained 7 bases not matched to a gene. The CDR3 coding sequence is TGCAGTGCTAGGATTACAGGGGGCGATTATGGCTACACCTTC. It codes for CSARITGGDYGYTF.

The V call is TRBV7-2, the J call TRBJ2-2; D is undetermined. Trimming removed 5 bases from V and 2 bases from J, with 6 bases in between. This CDR3 is 13 amino acids long. The germline V gene has CDR1 SGHTA and CDR2 FQGNSA. The CDR3 spells CASSLFNTGELFF. DNA for the CDR3: TGTGCCAGCAGCCTCTTTAACACCGGGGAGCTGTTTTTT.

The rearrangement links TRBV4-1 to TRBJ2-5; possible D gene TRBD1, 5 bases. Germline-derived CDR1 and CDR2 are MGHRA and YSYEKL. V lost 2 bases and J lost 4, with 14 bases in between. The CDR3 spans 15 residues. This chain's CDR3 is CASSQSVQGGETQYF. CDR3 bases: TGCGCCAGCAGCCAAAGTGTCCAGGGTGGAGAGACCCAGTACTTC.

The V call is TRBV7-9, the J call TRBJ2-5; TRBD2 agrees at 8 bases. CDR3 length equals 15 residues. The V gene's germline CDR1 is SEHNR and CDR2 FQNEAQ (reference sequence). Unmatched junction bases numbered 3, after V lost 3 bases and J lost 0 bases. Written as DNA, the CDR3 is TGTGCCAGCAGCTTCGGGGGGGACAACCAAGAGACCCAGTACTTC. Translation gives CASSFGGDNQETQYF.

On this clonotype: The junction shows a germline mismatch at one end, possibly a read error. The chain joins TRBV7-2 to TRBJ2-1; D not certain. Germline CDR1 is SGHTA and CDR2 is FQGNSA. The CDR3 contains 13 residues. CDR3 sequence: CASSLSVSDQRRF. The CDR3, as DNA: TGTGCCAGCAGCTTAAGCGTTTCGGACCAACGCCGCTTC.

The J gene is TRBJ2-1, the V gene TRBV4-1; D assignment may be TRBD1 or TRBD2 (5 bases each). This CDR3 comprises 15 residues. The V end lost 4 bases, the J end lost 2 bases, and 12 bases lay between the germline ends. Per germline, CDR1 MGHRA and CDR2 YSYEKL. The chain's CDR3 is CASSPGQGAYNEQFF. DNA of the CDR3: TGCGCCAGCAGCCCGGGCCAGGGAGCCTACAATGAGCAGTTCTTC.

The chain employs TRBV7-8 and TRBJ2-1, with D possibly being TRBD1 (5 bases). Trimming stripped 1 base from V and 9 bases from J, with 37 bases between. Germline CDR1 is SGHVS and CDR2 is FQNEAQ. CDR3 size: 22 residues. The CDR3 DNA follows: TGTGCCAGCAGCTTAGGCCGTCAGGGCGCAGGGTTGGCGAGAGAATCAAGTCCTGAGCAGTTCTTC. It specifies CASSLGRQGAGLARESSPEQFF.

The chain employs TRBV6-5 and TRBJ2-7, with 10 bases fitting TRBD2. CDR1 is MNHEY and CDR2 is SVGAGI in the germline V gene. The CDR3 loop spans 16 amino acids. V shed 0 bases and J 3 bases; nucleotides not matched to a gene: 5. CDR3 bases: TGTGCCAGCAGTTACTCCCTGACTAGCGGGTTCTACGAGCAGTACTTC. It encodes CASSYSLTSGFYEQYF.

V usage is TRBV6-2 or TRBV6-3 and J usage is TRBJ2-5; TRBD2 might be the D (6 bases). V lost 8 bases and J lost 9, with 13 bases in between. There are 11 residues in the CDR3. Germline CDR1 reads MNHEY; CDR2 reads SVGEGT. The CDR3 sequence is CASGDSLSQYF. CDR3 nucleotides: TGTGCCAGCGGGGACTCCTTGTCCCAGTACTTC.

The V gene is TRBV12-3 or TRBV12-4, the J gene TRBJ2-2, with D unresolved. V dropped 7 bases and J dropped 5 bases, with 11 bases sitting between them. CDR3 size: 13 residues. The CDR3 coding sequence is TGTGCCAGCAAGGAGCGCCAAACCGGGGAGCTGTTTTTT. The encoded protein is CASKERQTGELFF.

The chain employs TRBV4-2 and TRBJ2-1, with D perhaps matching TRBD2 (6 bases). The germline V gene has CDR1 LGHNA and CDR2 YNFKEQ. The V end was cut by 3 bases, the J end by 14 bases, with 20 bases between. The CDR3 extends over 14 amino acids. CDR3 DNA sequence: TGTGCCAGCAGCCAGAGCGGTAGCGGTCTCAGGGAGTTCTTC. Its translation is CASSQSGSGLREFF.

This clonotype was seen once. V usage is TRBV20-1 and J usage is TRBJ2-1; 7 positions match TRBD2. The CDR3 runs to 16 residues. The V gene end was trimmed by 6 bases and the J gene end by 2 bases; junction bases not matched to a gene: 13. CDR1 and CDR2 (germline): DFQATT, SNEGSKA (reference sequence). Here the CDR3 DNA reads TGCAGTGCCACCAAGGTGAGCGGGGCAACCTACAATGAGCAGTTCTTC. It encodes CSATKVSGATYNEQFF.

The V call is TRBV7-9, the J call TRBJ2-5, with D uncertain. CDR3 length: 15 amino acids. Germline V lookup: CDR1 SEHNR, CDR2 FQNEAQ (reference sequence). Trimming removed 3 bases at V and 5 bases at J, with 16 bases between. CDR3: CASSFMESVAETQYF. Written as DNA, the CDR3 is TGTGCCAGCAGCTTTATGGAGTCCGTCGCGGAGACCCAGTACTTC.

The rearrangement links TRBV9 to TRBJ1-5; D ambiguous. The CDR3 consists of 13 residues. The V end was cut by 4 bases, the J end by 4 bases, with 9 bases between. Germline CDR1 is SGDLS and CDR2 is YYNGEE. The CDR3 region is CASSTSLNQPQHF. The CDR3 DNA is TGTGCCAGCAGCACTAGCCTAAATCAGCCCCAGCATTTT.

This chain joins TRBV30 and TRBJ1-1; no firm D call. The CDR3 spans 15 residues. V shed 3 bases and J shed 0 bases, with 14 bases lying between them. CDR1 and CDR2 (germline): GTSNPN, SVGIG (reference sequence). Written as DNA, the CDR3 is TGTGCCTGGAGGCCGTGGGTCCTCATGAACACTGAAGCTTTCTTT. Translation gives CAWRPWVLMNTEAFF.

The J gene is TRBJ1-5, the V gene TRBV5-8; D is possibly TRBD1 (5 bases). V was shortened by 4 bases and J by 4 bases, with 12 bases between the two germline ends. Germline V lookup: CDR1 SGHTS, CDR2 YDEGEE. The CDR3 has 14 amino acids. The DNA of the CDR3 is TGTGCCAGCAGCCGGGACCAGCTTAATCAGCCCCAGCATTTT. Encoded protein: CASSRDQLNQPQHF. Supplemented by reference TRBV5-8 and TRBJ1-5, the full variable domain reads EAGVTQSPTHLIKTRGQQATLRCSPISGHTSVYWYQQALGLGLQFLLWYDEGEERNRGNFPPRFSGRQFPNYSSELNVNALELEDSALYLCASSRDQLNQPQHFGDGTRLSIL.

The chain couples TRBV28 to TRBJ1-2; D remains unclear. The length of the CDR3 is 16 residues. The V gene's germline CDR1 is MDHEN and CDR2 SYDVKM. V dropped 7 bases and J dropped 8 bases, with 26 bases sitting between them. In nucleotides, the CDR3 is TGTGCCAGCACCCGAGCGGGTCGACTTGAGGTGGGGGGCTACACCTTC. Translating gives CASTRAGRLEVGGYTF.